These 20 T cell receptor beta chains originate from one sample sequenced in a study of blood T cells in healthy people across ages. Combining a sample-barcoded 5' primer with a J-beta primer mix, a second PCR ran for about 7 to 11 cycles. TCRdb ran MiXCR on the 5' RACE reads and lists one entry per CDR3 protein. The sample has about 1.6 million distinct CDR3 sequences, 30% to 40% seen once; the top ten hold 10% to 12%. Sequenced input: blood. The origin of the receptors is a woman in her twenties or thirties in good health.

This clonotype occurred a few times. V usage is TRBV7-9 and J usage is TRBJ2-7; 7 bases line up with TRBD1. V lost 4 bases to trimming and J lost 2 bases; unmatched junction nucleotides: 5. This CDR3 has 14 amino acids. The V gene's germline CDR1 is SEHNR and CDR2 FQNEAQ (reference sequence). The CDR3 sequence is CASSSGQTTYEQYF. CDR3 bases: TGTGCCAGCAGCTCGGGACAGACTACCTACGAGCAGTACTTC.

CDR3 sequence (DNA): TGCAGTGCCTCGACGGGGGTATCAAACGCTGAAGCTTTCTTT. It is translated as CSASTGVSNAEAFF. This rearrangement joins TRBV20-1 to TRBJ1-1, with D perhaps TRBD1 (5 bases). The CDR3 length is 14 residues. V shed 6 bases and J shed 6 bases, with 20 bases lying between them. CDR1 and CDR2 (germline): DFQATT, SNEGSKA (reference sequence).

The rearrangement joins TRBV6-1 to TRBJ2-5; D remains unclear. Trimming took 1 base from V and 4 from J, leaving 10 bases between them. The CDR3 extends over 14 amino acids. Germline CDR1 MNHNS, CDR2 SASEGT. This CDR3 reads CASSEGSPRETQYF. CDR3 DNA: TGTGCCAGCAGTGAAGGCTCCCCGAGAGAGACCCAGTACTTC.

V is TRBV20-1 and J is TRBJ2-5; D is undetermined. The CDR3 has 13 residues. V gave up 3 bases and J gave up 3 bases, with 11 bases separating them. CDR1 and CDR2 (germline): DFQATT, SNEGSKA (reference sequence). CDR3 amino acids: CSASLQVKETQYF. In nucleotides, the CDR3 is TGCAGTGCTAGCCTGCAGGTGAAAGAGACCCAGTACTTC.

The V and J genes are TRBV10-3 and TRBJ2-5; D possibly corresponds to TRBD1 (6 bases). The J call may be wrong; the DNA end is better matched by TRBJ2-7. CDR3 length: 13 residues. CDR1 and CDR2 (germline): ENHRY, SYGVKD. DNA of the CDR3: TGTGCCATCAGTCGAAACAGGGCAAACGAGCAGTACTTC. The encoded protein is CAISRNRANEQYF.

The genes are TRBV7-2 and TRBJ2-1; D is possibly TRBD2 (6 bases). V was trimmed by 3 bases and J by 7 bases, leaving 16 bases between them. From germline, CDR1 is SGHTA and CDR2 FQGNSA. The CDR3 has 15 residues. CDR3 DNA: TGTGCCAGCAGCTTCGGGAGCCCAGCTCGAAATGAGCAGTTCTTC. Protein sequence: CASSFGSPARNEQFF.

This clonotype turned up a few times. The chain links TRBV6-2 or TRBV6-3 to TRBJ2-3; 13 bases map to TRBD2. The CDR3 is made up of 16 amino acids. The junction had 8 bases not matched to a gene; V was cut back by 5 bases and J by 6 bases. The germline gives CDR1 MNHEY, CDR2 SVGEGT. CDR3 region: CASSAGTSGATDTQYF. Written as DNA, the CDR3 is TGTGCCAGCAGTGCCGGGACTAGCGGGGCCACTGATACGCAGTATTTT.

This clonotype was detected only a few times. This chain joins TRBV7-9 and TRBJ2-3; D unclear. The CDR3 spans 13 residues. V lost 5 bases and J lost 4, with 10 bases in between. Germline CDR1 SEHNR, CDR2 FQNEAQ (reference sequence). CDR3 nucleotides: TGTGCCAGCAGCACCCCAATTTCAGATACGCAGTATTTT. It specifies CASSTPISDTQYF.

This clonotype was seen a single time. The chain has TRBV24-1 and TRBJ2-1, with unresolved D. The V and J ends lost 0 bases and 3 bases respectively, with 5 bases between them. The CDR3 loop spans 14 amino acids. The germline gives CDR1 KGHDR, CDR2 SFDVKD. CDR3 coding DNA: TGTGCCACCAGTGATTTGGACGGCTACAATGAGCAGTTCTTC. Its translation is CATSDLDGYNEQFF.

This clonotype was observed a handful of times. The V call is TRBV7-9, the J call TRBJ1-1; TRBD1 aligns across 7 bases. Germline trimming cut 5 bases from V and 6 bases from J; bases unmatched to any gene: 6. This CDR3 region has 13 residues. CDR1 and CDR2 from the germline V gene are SEHNR and FQNEAQ (reference sequence). This chain's CDR3 is CASSPDRLPEAFF. CDR3 sequence (DNA): TGTGCCAGCAGCCCGGACAGGCTCCCTGAAGCTTTCTTT.

This clonotype was found a few times. The rearrangement uses TRBV3-1 and TRBJ2-3, with D possibly TRBD1 on 5 matching bases. V dropped 4 bases and J dropped 4 bases, with 18 bases sitting between them. CDR1 and CDR2 from the germline V gene are LGHDT and YNNKEL (reference sequence). There are 16 residues in the CDR3. CDR3 protein: CASSLWWGSQADTQYF. For the CDR3, the DNA is TGTGCCAGCAGCCTCTGGTGGGGCTCCCAAGCAGATACGCAGTATTTT.

Only a few counts were recorded for this clonotype. The chain recombines TRBV7-6 with TRBJ2-6, with TRBD2 identical over 12 bases. This CDR3 contains 18 residues. The germline CDR1 and CDR2 sequences are SGHVS and FNYEAQ. Germline trimming cut 1 base from V and 4 bases from J; bases unmatched to any gene: 5. The CDR3 is CASSLVASGRAGANVLTF. In DNA form, the CDR3 reads TGTGCCAGCAGCTTAGTGGCTAGCGGGAGGGCAGGGGCCAACGTCCTGACTTTC.

This clonotype turned up a few times. This sequence joins TRBV3-1 and TRBJ2-5, with D possibly TRBD1 on 6 matching bases. From germline, CDR1 is LGHDT and CDR2 YNNKEL (reference sequence). The ends were cut back, 1 base at V and 3 bases at J, with 18 bases in the middle. This CDR3 spans 17 amino acids. The CDR3 DNA follows: TGTGCCAGCAGCCAAGGCCAGCGGACCCCAGGGGAAGAGACCCAGTACTTC. Its translation is CASSQGQRTPGEETQYF.

This chain links TRBV10-3 with TRBJ1-2; 8 bases align to TRBD1. The V segment lost 6 bases and the J segment 3 bases; nucleotides outside the gene matches: 9. This CDR3 comprises 15 residues. From germline, CDR1 is ENHRY and CDR2 SYGVKD. The CDR3 is CAIRDRAAWDYGYTF. CDR3 sequence (DNA): TGTGCCATCAGGGACAGGGCTGCCTGGGACTATGGCTACACCTTC.

The J gene is TRBJ1-1, the V gene TRBV7-3, with D hard to call. The CDR3 contains 15 residues. Germline V gene lookup returns CDR1 SGHTA and CDR2 FQGTGA. V was trimmed by 0 bases and J by 4 bases, leaving 12 bases between them. CDR3 region: CASSLTLNGVTEAFF. CDR3 nucleotide sequence: TGTGCCAGCAGCTTAACGTTAAACGGGGTCACTGAAGCTTTCTTT.

This clonotype was recorded a few times. The V and J genes are TRBV20-1 and TRBJ1-5; the match to TRBD1 covers 9 bases. J was trimmed by 4 bases and V by 5 bases; bases with no gene match: 3. Germline V CDR1 and CDR2: DFQATT, SNEGSKA (reference sequence). This CDR3 is 13 amino acids long. The CDR3 DNA reads TGCAGTGCTGACAGGGGGAGGAATCAGCCCCAGCATTTT. It translates to CSADRGRNQPQHF.

The V gene is TRBV12-3 or TRBV12-4, the J gene TRBJ1-1, with D possibly matching TRBD1 (5 bases). The V and J ends lost 6 bases and 10 bases respectively, with 12 bases between them. The length of the CDR3 is 11 residues. The CDR3 region is CASRSGYGAFF. The CDR3 coding sequence is TGTGCCAGCAGATCAGGGTACGGAGCTTTCTTT.

The rearrangement joins TRBV25-1 to TRBJ2-1, with D possibly TRBD1 on 6 matching bases. Germline-derived CDR1 and CDR2 are MGHDK and SYGVNS. Trimming pared 0 bases from V and 0 bases from J, leaving 15 bases between. The CDR3 is 18 amino acids. In DNA, the CDR3 is TGTGCCAGCAGTGAATACGACGGTACAGGGAGCTCCTACAATGAGCAGTTCTTC. Encoded protein: CASSEYDGTGSSYNEQFF.

The table lists this clonotype with many counts. The rearrangement joins TRBV5-1 to TRBJ2-7; no reliable D call. The CDR3 contains 15 residues. Germline V gene sequence: CDR1 SGHRS, CDR2 YFSETQ. Between the trimmed V and J ends, which lost 9 bases and 0 bases, there was a span of 19 bases. The CDR3 DNA reads as TGCGCCATCGGAACCGAGGAATGGGACTCCTACGAGCAGTACTTC. Protein product: CAIGTEEWDSYEQYF.

The chain employs TRBV27 and TRBJ1-6, with TRBD1 as a possible D gene (6 bases). The germline V gene has CDR1 MNHEY and CDR2 SMNVEV (reference sequence). Trimming removed 5 bases from V and 5 bases from J, with 10 bases in between. The CDR3 runs to 14 residues. CDR3 amino acids: CASSPWTDNSPLHF. The CDR3 coding sequence is TGTGCCAGCAGTCCTTGGACAGATAATTCACCCCTCCACTTT.